The 32 T cell receptor beta chains in this list originate from one sample, sequenced in a study of T cells in Graves' hyperthyroidism and ophthalmopathy. What was amplified from RNA transcripts were TCR beta CDR3 regions. In the first-round RT-PCR of the TCR CDR3, the HTBI primer set was used. Each CDR3 protein gets one entry after TCRdb re-called the multiplex PCR reads with MiXCR. The table lists hundreds of thousands of distinct CDR3 sequences, less than 15% of them singletons. Sequencing was performed on blood. The receptors stem from a woman between 18 and 29 years old with Graves' hyperthyroidism.

The rearrangement uses TRBV9 and TRBJ2-3; D perhaps matches TRBD1 (5 bases). Germline V gene data show CDR1 as SGDLS and CDR2 as YYNGEE. This CDR3 region has 17 residues. V was cut by 0 bases and J by 2 bases, with 16 bases left in between. The CDR3 DNA follows: TGTGCCAGCAGCGTAGAGAGACAGAGGACCTACACAGATACGCAGTATTTT. Residues: CASSVERQRTYTDTQYF.

The chain couples TRBV12-3 or TRBV12-4 to TRBJ1-3; 7 bases agree with TRBD1. The CDR3 is 17 amino acids. V lost 3 bases to trimming and J lost 1 base; unmatched junction nucleotides: 9. The CDR3 nucleotides read TGTGCCAGCAGTTTTCCTGACAGGGTCGAGTCTGGAAACACCATATATTTT. Its translation: CASSFPDRVESGNTIYF.

This clonotype was seen ten or more times. V gene TRBV7-2 combines with J gene TRBJ2-7; tentatively, D is TRBD1 (6 bases). The CDR3 has 15 residues. Between the trimmed V and J ends, which lost 4 bases and 0 bases, there was a span of 13 bases. From germline, CDR1 is SGHTA and CDR2 FQGNSA. CDR3 coding DNA: TGTGCCAGCAGCTACAGTGGGGACACCTCCTACGAGCAGTACTTC. Translation gives CASSYSGDTSYEQYF.

This clonotype was picked up many times. V usage is TRBV5-6 and J usage is TRBJ1-2, with TRBD1 matching over 7 bases. V shed 2 bases and J 6 bases; nucleotides not matched to a gene: 10. The CDR3 is made up of 15 amino acids. The germline CDR1 and CDR2 sequences are SGHDT and YYEEEE. CDR3 coding DNA: TGTGCCAGCAGCTTAGGACAGGTCATCTTGAATGGCTACACCTTC. Its protein is CASSLGQVILNGYTF.

This clonotype was recorded many times. The V call is TRBV11-2, the J call TRBJ2-1; 9 bases are a match to TRBD2. Germline V gives CDR1 SGHAT, CDR2 FQNNGV. V lost 2 bases, J lost 3 bases, and 8 bases stayed unmatched. This CDR3 contains 17 residues. This chain's CDR3 is CASSLPTGTSLYNEQFF. For the CDR3, the DNA is TGTGCCAGCAGCTTACCGACCGGGACTAGCCTCTACAATGAGCAGTTCTTC.

V and J are TRBV4-1 and TRBJ2-1, with 9 bases that match TRBD1. The CDR3 runs to 16 residues. Germline lookup yields CDR1 MGHRA and CDR2 YSYEKL. V was clipped by 0 bases and J by 7 bases; unmatched bases: 7. In DNA form, the CDR3 reads TGCGCCAGCAGCCAAGAGGCGGGACAGGGTTGGAATGAGCAGTTCTTC. Protein sequence: CASSQEAGQGWNEQFF.

The CDR3 here is CASSRGQGRLYEQYF. CDR3 bases: TGCGCCAGCAGTAGAGGACAGGGTAGACTCTACGAGCAGTACTTC. The chain links TRBV5-1 to TRBJ2-7; TRBD1 matches at 8 bases. Germline V gene lookup returns CDR1 SGHRS and CDR2 YFSETQ. The junction had 10 bases not matched to a gene; V was cut back by 5 bases and J by 3 bases. The CDR3 has 15 amino acids.

This clonotype was observed many times. The chain combines TRBV6-1 with TRBJ2-2; 7 positions agree with TRBD1. This CDR3 spans 14 amino acids. V was clipped by 9 bases and J by 3 bases; unmatched bases: 7. CDR1 is MNHNS and CDR2 is SASEGT in the germline V gene. The CDR3 loop reads CASRRDRYTGELFF. As DNA, the CDR3 is TGTGCCAGTCGACGGGACAGATACACCGGGGAGCTGTTTTTT.

The rearrangement uses TRBV20-1 and TRBJ2-2; no clear D. Germline V lookup: CDR1 DFQATT, CDR2 SNEGSKA (reference sequence). This CDR3 region has 13 residues. The V end was cut by 1 base, the J end by 6 bases, with 9 bases between. This CDR3 is CSARVLNSGELFF. The CDR3 DNA sequence: TGCAGTGCTAGAGTTCTAAATTCCGGGGAGCTGTTTTTT.

Many counts were recorded for this clonotype. The CDR3 DNA reads as TGTGCCAGCACCCACAATAGGGGATGGACTGAAGCTTTCTTT. This sequence encodes CASTHNRGWTEAFF. V usage is TRBV12-3 or TRBV12-4 and J usage is TRBJ1-1; tentatively, D is TRBD1 (5 bases). The CDR3 consists of 14 residues. The V gene lost 7 bases and the J gene lost 5 bases, with 17 bases spanning the gap.

This clonotype was counted at least ten times. The chain combines TRBV19 with TRBJ1-2; D not resolved. The CDR3 extends over 14 amino acids. V was clipped by 5 bases and J by 3 bases, with 13 bases between them. CDR1 LNHDA and CDR2 SQIVND come from the germline V gene (reference sequence). The CDR3 sequence: CASSGTDGYYGYTF. The CDR3 nucleotides are TGTGCCAGTAGTGGAACGGACGGCTACTATGGCTACACCTTC.

This clonotype was counted only a few times. At one of its ends the junction is not consistent with the germline gene, which may arise from a read error. This rearrangement joins TRBV27 to TRBJ2-7, with 8 bases lining up with TRBD1. CDR1 is MNHEY, CDR2 SMNVEV, per germline (reference sequence). The CDR3 totals 16 residues. CDR3 protein: CASSLGQGELPYEQYF. The CDR3 DNA reads as TGTGCCAGCAGCCTCGGACAGGGTGAACTACCCTATGAGCAGTACTTC.

V is TRBV18 and J is TRBJ1-3; D ambiguous. The V gene lost 3 bases and the J gene lost 0 bases, with 9 bases spanning the gap. Germline CDR1 KGHSH, CDR2 LQKENI. This CDR3 comprises 15 residues. CDR3 in DNA: TGTGCCAGCTCACCGAGGTCAGCCTCTGGAAACACCATATATTTT. Amino acids: CASSPRSASGNTIYF.

V usage is TRBV24-1 and J usage is TRBJ2-5; a weak D match, TRBD2 (7 bases). V lost 4 bases, J lost 5 bases, and 16 bases lay in between. This CDR3 has 15 amino acids. Germline V gives CDR1 KGHDR, CDR2 SFDVKD. The CDR3 here is CATSDVGGGVETQYF. The CDR3 nucleotides read TGTGCCACCAGTGACGTAGGCGGGGGCGTCGAGACCCAGTACTTC.

This clonotype was counted at least ten times. The genes are TRBV7-9 and TRBJ2-3; 9 nucleotides match TRBD1. The CDR3 extends over 15 amino acids. Germline V gene lookup returns CDR1 SEHNR and CDR2 FQNEAQ (reference sequence). V gave up 3 bases and J gave up 3 bases; unmatched junction bases: 4. The CDR3 here is CASSFTGGQTDTQYF. The CDR3 nucleotides are TGTGCCAGCAGCTTCACAGGGGGCCAGACAGATACGCAGTATTTT.

The chain uses TRBV12-3 or TRBV12-4 and TRBJ2-2, with 8 bases matching TRBD1. V dropped 6 bases and J dropped 6; count of bases not matched to a gene: 15. The CDR3 sequence is 17 residues long. For the CDR3, the DNA is TGTGCCAGCAGCCGAGGCTCCCCTGACAGGGGCCCCGGGGAGCTGTTTTTT. Residues: CASSRGSPDRGPGELFF.

This clonotype was found many times. This chain links TRBV11-2 with TRBJ2-1; no firm D call. The CDR3 runs to 14 residues. Trimming left V 3 bases short and J 5 bases short, with 11 bases between. From germline, CDR1 is SGHAT and CDR2 FQNNGV. CDR3 coding DNA: TGTGCCAGCAGCTTTCGGCGCGGAAACAATGAGCAGTTCTTC. It yields the protein CASSFRRGNNEQFF.

This clonotype was counted at least ten times. The CDR3, as DNA: TGTGCCAGCAGCTTAAGGGGCCCAGGCTACAATGAGCAGTTCTTC. Translation: CASSLRGPGYNEQFF. V and J are TRBV11-3 and TRBJ2-1; maybe TRBD1 (5 bases). Trimming removed 2 bases from V and 3 bases from J, with 11 bases in between. CDR3 length: 15 amino acids. Germline CDR1 SGHNT, CDR2 YENEEA.

This clonotype was counted a few times. The J gene is TRBJ2-2, the V gene TRBV7-9, with unresolved D. Germline lookup yields CDR1 SEHNR and CDR2 FQNEAQ (reference sequence). V lost 1 base, J lost 5 bases, and 8 bases lay in between. The CDR3 spans 14 residues. The CDR3 nucleotides are TGTGCCAGCAGCTTAGTGTCCCGAACCGGGGAGCTGTTTTTT. It codes for CASSLVSRTGELFF.

This clonotype was found many times. The chain has TRBV7-9 and TRBJ2-1; 7 positions match TRBD2. The V segment lost 5 bases and the J segment 8 bases; nucleotides outside the gene matches: 3. Germline assignment: CDR1 SEHNR and CDR2 FQNEAQ (reference sequence). The CDR3 contains 12 residues. In DNA, the CDR3 is TGTGCCAGCAGCCACGCGGGGGATGAGCAGTTCTTC. Translating it yields CASSHAGDEQFF. Full variable domain (remainder filled in from reference TRBV7-9 and TRBJ2-1): DTGVSQNPRHKITKRGQNVTFRCDPISEHNRLYWYRQTLGQGPEFLTYFQNEAQLEKSRLLSDRFSAERPKGSFSTLEIQRTEQGDSAMYLCASSHAGDEQFFGPGTRLTVL.

This chain joins TRBV15 and TRBJ1-2; D is perhaps TRBD1 (5 bases). Germline values: CDR1 LNHNV, CDR2 YYDKDF (reference sequence). V dropped 5 bases and J dropped 7 bases, with 17 bases sitting between them. The CDR3 sequence is 14 residues long. This CDR3 reads CATSGLTGGGGYTF. The CDR3 DNA reads TGTGCCACCAGCGGACTGACCGGCGGGGGTGGCTACACCTTC.

This clonotype was detected many times. CDR3 sequence: CASSSTGNSYNEQFF. CDR3 bases: TGTGCCAGCAGCTCCACAGGGAATTCCTACAATGAGCAGTTCTTC. The rearrangement joins TRBV7-3 to TRBJ2-1; D is perhaps TRBD1 (6 bases). The ends were cut back, 4 bases at V and 1 base at J, with 11 bases in the middle. Germline V lookup: CDR1 SGHTA, CDR2 FQGTGA. The CDR3 covers 15 residues. The full variable domain, in which reference TRBV7-3 and TRBJ2-1 provide the parts outside the CDR3, is GAGVSQTPSNKVTEKGKYVELRCDPISGHTALYWYRQSLGQGPEFLIYFQGTGAADDSGLPNDRFFAVRPEGSVSTLKIQRTERGDSAVYLCASSSTGNSYNEQFFGPGTRLTVL.

The chain links TRBV2 to TRBJ2-2; possibly TRBD2 for D (5 bases). CDR3 length equals 13 residues. Trimming pared 6 bases from V and 5 bases from J, leaving 10 bases between. Germline CDR1 SNHLY, CDR2 FYNNEI. Here the CDR3 reads CASSTGTTGELFF. For the CDR3, the DNA is TGTGCCAGCAGCACGGGAACAACCGGGGAGCTGTTTTTT.

At least ten counts were recorded for this clonotype. This chain links TRBV9 with TRBJ2-7; 11 bases are shared with TRBD1. Germline CDR1 is SGDLS and CDR2 is YYNGEE. The CDR3 length is 15 residues. The V segment lost 0 bases and the J segment 6 bases; nucleotides outside the gene matches: 5. The CDR3 spells CASSVAGQGASEQYF. In DNA form, the CDR3 reads TGTGCCAGCAGCGTAGCCGGACAGGGGGCGTCCGAGCAGTACTTC.

At least ten counts were recorded for this clonotype. V and J are TRBV7-9 and TRBJ2-1; D may be TRBD2 (6 bases). V lost 1 base and J 9 bases, leaving 10 bases between the germline ends. The CDR3 is 13 residues long. CDR1 SEHNR and CDR2 FQNEAQ come from the germline V gene (reference sequence). CDR3 residues: CASSLGGEGEQFF. The CDR3 region has the DNA TGTGCCAGCAGCTTAGGCGGGGAAGGTGAGCAGTTCTTC.

This clonotype showed up many times. The V and J genes are TRBV11-1 and TRBJ2-1, with D possibly called TRBD1 or TRBD2 (6 bases each). Germline CDR1 and CDR2: SGHAT and FQDESV (reference sequence). The CDR3 runs to 14 residues. V was clipped by 5 bases and J by 6 bases, with 14 bases between them. CDR3: CASSRAWGANEQFF. CDR3 DNA: TGTGCCAGCAGCCGGGCTTGGGGGGCCAATGAGCAGTTCTTC.

The V and J genes are TRBV5-1 and TRBJ2-3; D uncertain. The V and J ends lost 3 bases and 1 base respectively, with 15 bases between them. This CDR3 is built from 16 residues. Germline V gene data show CDR1 as SGHRS and CDR2 as YFSETQ. CDR3 amino acids: CASSSVAGYGTDTQYF. The CDR3, as DNA: TGCGCCAGCAGCTCGGTCGCTGGGTATGGCACAGATACGCAGTATTTT.

The chain has TRBV30 and TRBJ1-1; weak D call: TRBD1 (6 bases). This CDR3 has 10 amino acids. The V and J ends lost 4 bases and 8 bases respectively, with 8 bases between them. The germline V gene encodes CDR1 GTSNPN and CDR2 SVGIG (reference sequence). This CDR3 reads CAWKGTEAFF. CDR3 bases: TGTGCCTGGAAAGGGACAGAAGCTTTCTTT.

This sequence joins TRBV13 and TRBJ2-3; the D is unclear. Germline values: CDR1 PRHDT, CDR2 FYEKMQ (reference sequence). CDR3 length: 14 residues. With 3 bases removed from V and 1 base from J, the gap between germline ends came to 8 bases. As DNA, the CDR3 is TGTGCCAGCAGCTTCGATACGGGCACAGATACGCAGTATTTT. Translating it yields CASSFDTGTDTQYF. The full variable domain, in which reference TRBV13 and TRBJ2-3 provide the parts outside the CDR3, is AAGVIQSPRHLIKEKRETATLKCYPIPRHDTVYWYQQGPGQDPQFLISFYEKMQSDKGSIPDRFSAQQFSDYHSELNMSSLELGDSALYFCASSFDTGTDTQYFGPGTRLTVL.

This clonotype showed up many times. This chain connects TRBV11-2 to TRBJ1-4, with a tentative D call TRBD1 (5 bases). This CDR3 region has 21 residues. Between the trimmed V and J ends, which lost 7 bases and 1 base, there was a span of 31 bases. Germline CDR1 SGHAT, CDR2 FQNNGV. The CDR3 sequence is CASNNQISRQGKPETNEKLFF. DNA of the CDR3: TGTGCCAGCAACAATCAGATTAGTCGGCAGGGTAAACCAGAAACTAATGAAAAACTGTTTTTT.

This clonotype has more than one count but fewer than ten. This rearrangement joins TRBV28 to TRBJ2-5, with 9 bases identical to TRBD1. The CDR3 has 14 residues. J lost 7 bases, V lost 3 bases, and 6 bases had no gene match. Germline CDR1 reads MDHEN; CDR2 reads SYDVKM. The CDR3 coding sequence is TGTGCCAGCAGTTTGGGACAGGGTATGTGGACCCAGTACTTC. Residues: CASSLGQGMWTQYF. Combining the CDR3 with reference TRBV28 and TRBJ2-5 gives the whole variable domain DVKVTQSSRYLVKRTGEKVFLECVQDMDHENMFWYRQDPGLGLRLIYFSYDVKMKEKGDIPEGYSVSREKKERFSLILESASTNQTSMYLCASSLGQGMWTQYFGPGTRLLVL.

This clonotype was seen repeatedly, ten times or more. The chain has TRBV30 and TRBJ2-1, with TRBD2 matching over 11 bases. Germline CDR1 GTSNPN, CDR2 SVGIG (reference sequence). CDR3 length: 14 residues. Trimming at V came to 7 bases and at J to 5 bases, leaving 7 bases not matched to a gene. This CDR3 is CASSGRNNHNEQFF. CDR3 bases: TGTGCCTCTAGCGGGAGGAACAATCACAATGAGCAGTTCTTC.